This T cell receptor (beta chain) derives from a study of Ad26.COV2.S vaccination and SARS-CoV-2 variants. Findings and caveats of the study: Vaccinated and placebo-treated recipients had similar non-spike TCR breadth. Spike-specific TCR breadth was greater in vaccine than placebo recipients.

Produced via immunoSEQ multiplex PCR; TCRdb's table is partial and in-frame only. The table shows 300,000 to 350,000 clones, with about 87% occurring only once. Treatment given: 15 to 20 received Ad26.COV2.S at low or high dose, single or two shots; about five received placebo; per-sample allocation not given. Each sample was drawn 63 days after the first injection (of vaccine or placebo). A remark on this clone: What it recognizes is unknown.

The CDR3 runs to 15 residues. V lost 10 bases, J lost 0 bases, and 10 bases stayed unmatched. The receptor was derived from a person aged 18-60 years who received the Ad26.COV2.S COVID-19 vaccine or a placebo. The rearrangement uses TRBV23-1 and TRBJ2-7, with 9 bases aligning to TRBD2. TRBV23-1 belongs to the ORF category, with a function that is uncertain. The sequenced sample was peripheral blood, obtained in a trial of Ad26.COV2.S vaccine versus placebo. CDR3 region: CAKGSGGLSSYEQYF. In DNA form, the CDR3 reads TGCGCCAAGGGTAGCGGGGGCCTCTCCTCCTACGAGCAGTACTTC.